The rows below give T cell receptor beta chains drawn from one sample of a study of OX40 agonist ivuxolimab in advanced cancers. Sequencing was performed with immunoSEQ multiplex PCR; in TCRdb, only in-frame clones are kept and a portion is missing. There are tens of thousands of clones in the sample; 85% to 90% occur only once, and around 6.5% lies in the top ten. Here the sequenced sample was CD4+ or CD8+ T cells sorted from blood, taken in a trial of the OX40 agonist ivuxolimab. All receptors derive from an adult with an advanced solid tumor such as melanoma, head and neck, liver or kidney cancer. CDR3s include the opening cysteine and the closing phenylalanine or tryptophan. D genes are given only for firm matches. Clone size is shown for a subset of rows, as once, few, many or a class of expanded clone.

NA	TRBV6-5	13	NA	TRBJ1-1	TGTGCCAGCAGTTACTACCCAGGGGTGGAAGCTTTCTTT	CASSYYPGVEAFF
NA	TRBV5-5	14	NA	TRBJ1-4	TGTGCCAGCAGCTTGGACAGGATTAATGAAAAACTGTTTTTT	CASSLDRINEKLFF
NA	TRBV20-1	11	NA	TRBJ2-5	TGCAGTGCTTGGGTACAAGAGACCCAGTACTTC	CSAWVQETQYF
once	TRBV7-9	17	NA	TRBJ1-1	TGTGCCAGCAGCGCACCGACAGCGCTATCGACGAACACTGAAGCTTTCTTT	CASSAPTALSTNTEAFF
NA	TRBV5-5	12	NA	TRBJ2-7	TGTGCCAGCAGCTTGGCGTCCTACGAGCAGTACTTC	CASSLASYEQYF
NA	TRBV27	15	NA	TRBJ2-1	TGTGCCAGCAGTTCGGGGACCCTGACCTACAATGAGCAGTTCTTC	CASSSGTLTYNEQFF
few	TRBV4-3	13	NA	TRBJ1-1	TGCGCCAGCAGCCAAGGGCGGGACGCTGAAGCTTTCTTT	CASSQGRDAEAFF
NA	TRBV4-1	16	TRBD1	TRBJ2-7	TGCGCCAGCAGCCAAGAAAGGGACAGGGTGACCTACGAGCAGTACTTC	CASSQERDRVTYEQYF
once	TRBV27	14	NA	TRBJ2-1	TGTGCCAGCAGTCTCCGCCCGGGGGTTGGTGAGCAGTTCTTC	CASSLRPGVGEQFF
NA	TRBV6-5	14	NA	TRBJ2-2	TGTGCCAGCAGTTACTTCACAGGCACCGGGGAGCTGTTTTTT	CASSYFTGTGELFF
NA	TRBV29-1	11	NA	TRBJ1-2	TGCAGCGTGCCCTTGACCCCCGGCTACACCTTC	CSVPLTPGYTF
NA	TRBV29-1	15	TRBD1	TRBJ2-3	TGCAGCGTTGAAGACGGACAGGACATAACAGATACGCAGTATTTT	CSVEDGQDITDTQYF
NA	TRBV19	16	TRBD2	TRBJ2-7	TGTGCCAGTAGTTCGGGACTAGCGGGACCCTTCGGCGAGCAGTACTTC	CASSSGLAGPFGEQYF
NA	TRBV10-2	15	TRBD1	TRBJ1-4	TGCGCCAGCAGTGAGTCTAGGGGGCTAGGGGAAAAACTGTTTTTT	CASSESRGLGEKLFF